This T cell receptor beta chain was retrieved from a study of T-cell reconstitution after alpha-beta-depleted transplantation in children. Unique molecular identifiers were used in preparing the TCRbeta library. A single record per CDR3 protein comes from TCRdb applying MiXCR to the PCR reads. The sample shows a few hundred thousand distinct CDR3 sequences, around 13% of them seen only once. The V end was cut by 11 bases, the J end by 4 bases, with 20 bases between. This CDR3 region has 15 residues. There are a few counts of this clonotype. This receptor was identified in a human donor who donated a stem cell graft to a child with combined immunodeficiency. The sequences come from PBMCs from the stem cell graft donor, collected from the stem cell graft. V and J are TRBV12-3 or TRBV12-4 and TRBJ2-2, with D possibly called TRBD1 or TRBD2 (5 bases each). This chain's CDR3 is CAGGRAGTTTGELFF. CDR3 nucleotides: TGTGCCGGAGGTCGGGCAGGGACGACCACCGGGGAGCTGTTTTTT.